These T cell receptor beta chains were read from a single sample in a study of cytomegalovirus exposure and HLA in healthy donors. Sequencing was performed with immunoSEQ multiplex PCR; in TCRdb, only in-frame clones are kept and a portion is missing. This table has about 130,000 clones, about 78% appearing once. Sequences were obtained from PBMCs. The source is a female donor in good health and CMV-seronegative. Both conserved end residues are part of each CDR3. The order of the fields is V gene, clone size, D gene, J gene, CDR3 protein, CDR3 DNA. A D gene is named only where the DNA matches it firmly. Size values are once, few and many counts, or a class for expanded clones, and some rows have none.

v_call: TRBV10-2
clone_size: .
d_call: .
j_call: TRBJ2-7
cdr3_aa: CASRVDSTSYEQYF
cdr3_nt: TGCGCCAGCAGAGTAGACAGTACCTCCTACGAGCAGTACTTC

v_call: TRBV19
clone_size: .
d_call: TRBD1
j_call: TRBJ1-5
cdr3_aa: CASNPKLGQGANNQPQHF
cdr3_nt: TGTGCCAGTAACCCAAAGTTGGGACAGGGGGCAAACAATCAGCCCCAGCATTTT

v_call: TRBV20-1
clone_size: .
d_call: .
j_call: TRBJ1-2
cdr3_aa: CSTQSNYGYTF
cdr3_nt: TGCAGTACCCAGTCTAACTATGGCTACACCTTC

v_call: TRBV5-1
clone_size: .
d_call: TRBD1
j_call: TRBJ1-4
cdr3_aa: CASSLGGETGAQGKLFF
cdr3_nt: TGCGCCAGCAGCTTGGGTGGGGAGACAGGGGCGCAAGGAAAACTGTTTTTT

v_call: TRBV30
clone_size: .
d_call: TRBD2
j_call: TRBJ2-3
cdr3_aa: CAWSLTAGLAGF
cdr3_nt: TGTGCCTGGAGCCTCACCGCGGGACTAGCGGGTTTT

v_call: TRBV28
clone_size: .
d_call: TRBD2
j_call: TRBJ2-7
cdr3_aa: CASRPPTSGPYEQYF
cdr3_nt: TGTGCCAGCAGGCCCCCGACTAGCGGACCCTACGAGCAGTACTTC

v_call: TRBV6-1
clone_size: .
d_call: TRBD1
j_call: TRBJ1-2
cdr3_aa: CASREQGALNYGYTF
cdr3_nt: TGTGCCAGCAGGGAACAGGGGGCGCTTAATTATGGCTACACCTTC

v_call: TRBV11-2
clone_size: medium-sized
d_call: .
j_call: TRBJ1-1
cdr3_aa: CASTPEGEAFF
cdr3_nt: TGTGCCAGCACGCCCGAGGGTGAAGCTTTCTTT

v_call: TRBV5-8
clone_size: .
d_call: .
j_call: TRBJ1-6
cdr3_aa: CASRTGPSPLHF
cdr3_nt: TGTGCCAGCAGGACAGGACCTTCACCCCTCCACTTT

v_call: TRBV5-1
clone_size: .
d_call: TRBD2
j_call: TRBJ2-2
cdr3_aa: CASSPRGEVRELFF
cdr3_nt: TGCGCCAGCAGCCCGCGGGGGGAGGTCAGGGAGCTATTTTTT

v_call: TRBV6-1
clone_size: .
d_call: .
j_call: TRBJ2-2
cdr3_aa: CASNAVINTGELFF
cdr3_nt: TGTGCCAGCAACGCAGTGATAAACACCGGGGAGCTGTTTTTT

v_call: TRBV10-3
clone_size: .
d_call: .
j_call: TRBJ2-2
cdr3_aa: CAISRTDQDTGELFF
cdr3_nt: TGTGCCATCAGCAGGACAGACCAAGACACCGGGGAGCTGTTTTTT

v_call: TRBV7-9
clone_size: once
d_call: TRBD1
j_call: TRBJ2-2
cdr3_aa: CASSSTGGSGELFF
cdr3_nt: TGTGCCAGCAGCTCCACAGGGGGGAGCGGGGAGCTGTTTTTT

v_call: TRBV14
clone_size: .
d_call: .
j_call: TRBJ1-4
cdr3_aa: CASSQPRGNEKLFF
cdr3_nt: TGTGCCAGCAGCCAACCAAGGGGAAATGAAAAACTGTTTTTT

v_call: TRBV5-1
clone_size: .
d_call: TRBD2
j_call: TRBJ2-1
cdr3_aa: CASSLGSSGYNEQFF
cdr3_nt: TGCGCCAGCAGCTTGGGTTCTAGCGGATACAATGAGCAGTTCTTC

v_call: TRBV28
clone_size: .
d_call: TRBD2
j_call: TRBJ2-1
cdr3_aa: CASRTSWDNEQFF
cdr3_nt: TGTGCGTCTAGGACTAGCTGGGACAATGAGCAGTTCTTC

v_call: TRBV11-2
clone_size: .
d_call: .
j_call: TRBJ2-1
cdr3_aa: CASSPQGISYNEQFF
cdr3_nt: TGTGCCAGCAGCCCTCAGGGCATCTCCTACAATGAGCAGTTCTTC

v_call: TRBV2
clone_size: .
d_call: TRBD1
j_call: TRBJ1-2
cdr3_aa: CASRPDRALSGYTF
cdr3_nt: TGTGCCAGCAGGCCCGACAGGGCCCTGAGTGGCTACACCTTC

v_call: TRBV14
clone_size: .
d_call: TRBD1
j_call: TRBJ1-1
cdr3_aa: CASSRQGLGEAFF
cdr3_nt: TGTGCCAGCAGCCGACAGGGGCTGGGCGAAGCTTTCTTT

v_call: TRBV2
clone_size: .
d_call: TRBD1
j_call: TRBJ1-5
cdr3_aa: CASSVDRGGGQPQHF
cdr3_nt: TGTGCCAGCAGTGTTGACAGGGGTGGCGGTCAGCCCCAGCATTTT

v_call: TRBV7-8
clone_size: .
d_call: TRBD2
j_call: TRBJ2-7
cdr3_aa: CASSGSGLAFHEQYF
cdr3_nt: TGTGCCAGCAGCGGCTCGGGACTAGCTTTCCACGAGCAGTACTTC

v_call: TRBV7-9
clone_size: .
d_call: .
j_call: TRBJ2-5
cdr3_aa: CASSLGGRLETQYF
cdr3_nt: TGTGCCAGCAGCTTAGGGGGCAGGCTAGAGACCCAGTACTTC

v_call: TRBV30
clone_size: .
d_call: TRBD2
j_call: TRBJ2-1
cdr3_aa: CAWSLPGLAGGPNEQFF
cdr3_nt: TGTGCCTGGAGTCTGCCGGGACTAGCGGGGGGGCCAAATGAGCAGTTCTTC

v_call: TRBV11-2
clone_size: .
d_call: TRBD1
j_call: TRBJ1-1
cdr3_aa: CASSPRQGWSYTEAFF
cdr3_nt: TGTGCCAGCAGCCCCCGACAGGGCTGGAGTTACACTGAAGCTTTCTTT

v_call: TRBV5-1
clone_size: few
d_call: TRBD2
j_call: TRBJ2-1
cdr3_aa: CASSLGLAGGEQFF
cdr3_nt: TGCGCCAGCAGCTTGGGACTAGCGGGAGGTGAGCAGTTCTTC

v_call: TRBV2
clone_size: .
d_call: .
j_call: TRBJ2-7
cdr3_aa: CASGNYEQYF
cdr3_nt: TGTGCCAGCGGCAATTACGAGCAGTACTTC

v_call: TRBV28
clone_size: .
d_call: TRBD2
j_call: TRBJ2-5
cdr3_aa: CASLKAGAVETQYF
cdr3_nt: TGTGCCAGCTTGAAAGCGGGAGCGGTAGAGACCCAGTACTTC

v_call: TRBV7-9
clone_size: once
d_call: .
j_call: TRBJ2-2
cdr3_aa: CASSLGSWATGELFF
cdr3_nt: TGTGCCAGCAGCTTAGGTTCTTGGGCGACCGGGGAGCTGTTTTTT

v_call: TRBV9
clone_size: .
d_call: TRBD1
j_call: TRBJ2-1
cdr3_aa: CASSDSGTGGNEQFF
cdr3_nt: TGTGCCAGCAGCGATTCCGGGACAGGGGGAAATGAGCAGTTCTTC

v_call: TRBV5-1
clone_size: .
d_call: .
j_call: TRBJ2-3
cdr3_aa: CASSPVGGRRHTDTQYF
cdr3_nt: TGCGCCAGCAGCCCGGTGGGAGGCAGGCGCCACACAGATACGCAGTATTTT

v_call: TRBV5-1
clone_size: .
d_call: TRBD2
j_call: TRBJ2-1
cdr3_aa: CASSQGLVFGEQFF
cdr3_nt: TGCGCCAGCAGCCAGGGACTAGTATTCGGTGAGCAGTTCTTC